These 14 T cell receptor beta chains were sequenced from one sample in a study of tumour-infiltrating T cells in Burkitt lymphoma. Method: immunoSEQ multiplex PCR; TCRdb's copy keeps in-frame clones and lacks some. The sample records 1,000 to 1,500 clones, about 20% being singletons. Sequencing was carried out using tumor tissue. Receptors were obtained from a human donor with Burkitt lymphoma.

This rearrangement joins TRBV2 to TRBJ2-4, with D unclear. The V and J ends lost 6 bases and 3 bases respectively, with 12 bases between them. The CDR3 loop spans 14 amino acids. The germline V gene encodes CDR1 SNHLY and CDR2 FYNNEI. The CDR3 nucleotides read TGTGCCAGCAGGAGGACCGAAAACAAAAACATTCAGTACTTC. Encoded protein: CASRRTENKNIQYF.

The chain carries TRBV6-6 and TRBJ2-1; D tentatively reads TRBD1 or TRBD2 (5 bases each). The CDR3 runs to 16 residues. Per the germline V gene, CDR1 is MNHNY and CDR2 is SVGAGI (reference sequence). Trimming shortened V by 5 bases and J by 0 bases, and 14 bases separated the two germline ends. CDR3 sequence reads: CASSTGTISSYNEQFF. CDR3 nucleotide sequence: TGTGCCAGCAGTACTGGGACGATAAGCTCCTACAATGAGCAGTTCTTC.

The rearrangement uses TRBV30 and TRBJ2-1; TRBD1 aligns across 10 bases. The germline V gene has CDR1 GTSNPN and CDR2 SVGIG (reference sequence). Trimming at V came to 0 bases and at J to 5 bases, leaving 13 bases not matched to a gene. This CDR3 contains 18 residues. This CDR3 reads CAWSVTFWDRGLDNEQFF. The CDR3 DNA reads TGTGCCTGGAGTGTAACATTCTGGGACAGGGGTTTGGACAATGAGCAGTTCTTC.

This clone was found a few times. The V gene is TRBV28, the J gene TRBJ2-7; TRBD1 aligns across 7 bases. V trimming: 2 bases; J trimming: 1 base; junction bases outside the gene matches: 11. CDR3 size: 17 residues. Germline CDR1 reads MDHEN; CDR2 reads SYDVKM. The CDR3 spells CASSLIEGQFFSYEQYF. CDR3 in DNA: TGTGCCAGCAGTTTAATTGAGGGACAGTTTTTTTCCTACGAGCAGTACTTC. The variable domain in full, completed from reference TRBV28 and TRBJ2-7, reads DVKVTQSSRYLVKRTGEKVFLECVQDMDHENMFWYRQDPGLGLRLIYFSYDVKMKEKGDIPEGYSVSREKKERFSLILESASTNQTSMYLCASSLIEGQFFSYEQYFGPGTRLTVT.

V and J are TRBV2 and TRBJ1-2; D gene ambiguous. The CDR3 is 13 amino acids. V was pared by 6 bases and J by 2 bases, with 10 bases between. From germline, CDR1 is SNHLY and CDR2 FYNNEI. CDR3 protein: CASRNRRNYGYTF. In DNA, the CDR3 is TGTGCCAGCAGAAACCGGCGGAACTATGGCTACACCTTC. The full variable domain, its missing parts supplied by reference TRBV2 and TRBJ1-2, is EPEVTQTPSHQVTQMGQEVILRCVPISNHLYFYWYRQILGQKVEFLVSFYNNEISEKSEIFDDQFSVERPDGSNFTLKIRSTKLEDSAMYFCASRNRRNYGYTFGSGTRLTVV.

This clone was counted between two and nine times. The chain is built from TRBV6-6 and TRBJ2-2; the D is unclear. This CDR3 region has 16 residues. In germline, CDR1 is MNHNY, CDR2 SVGAGI (reference sequence). Trimming removed 2 bases from V and 4 bases from J, with 14 bases in between. CDR3: CASSYLALRLTGELFF. CDR3 nucleotides: TGTGCCAGCAGTTACCTCGCCCTGAGGCTCACCGGGGAGCTGTTTTTT.

The CDR3 spells CASSAPGQGAYYGYTF. The DNA of the CDR3 is TGTGCCAGCAGTGCGCCGGGACAGGGGGCCTACTATGGCTACACCTTC. The genes are TRBV6-6 and TRBJ1-2; 12 bases align to TRBD1. Losses at the gene ends were 5 bases for V and 3 bases for J; bases not matched to a gene: 7. The germline CDR1 and CDR2 sequences are MNHNY and SVGAGI (reference sequence). The CDR3 is 16 amino acids.

The chain uses TRBV11-1 and TRBJ2-5, with D unresolved. Per germline, CDR1 SGHAT and CDR2 FQDESV (reference sequence). Trimming took 0 bases from V and 5 from J, leaving 10 bases between them. The CDR3 runs to 14 residues. This CDR3 is CASSLAWGMETQYF. CDR3 in DNA: TGTGCCAGCAGCTTAGCTTGGGGTATGGAGACCCAGTACTTC.

The table lists this clone with a few counts. The chain has TRBV5-6 and TRBJ1-2; 9 bases fit TRBD1. Unmatched junction bases numbered 5, after V lost 0 bases and J lost 2 bases. Germline assignment: CDR1 SGHDT and CDR2 YYEEEE. The CDR3 loop spans 16 amino acids. Written as DNA, the CDR3 is TGTGCCAGCAGCTTGGGGACAGGGGTATGGAACTATGGCTACACCTTC. Its protein is CASSLGTGVWNYGYTF.

This clone has just a few counts. V gene TRBV15 combines with J gene TRBJ1-2; the D is unclear. The CDR3 has 16 amino acids. V lost 0 bases, J lost 6 bases, and 17 bases lay in between. Germline lookup yields CDR1 LNHNV and CDR2 YYDKDF (reference sequence). CDR3: CATSRDSWGGKNGYTF. The CDR3 DNA follows: TGTGCCACCAGCAGAGATTCTTGGGGTGGTAAGAATGGCTACACCTTC. Based on the CDR3 plus reference TRBV15 and TRBJ1-2, the full variable domain is DAMVIQNPRYQVTQFGKPVTLSCSQTLNHNVMYWYQQKSSQAPKLLFHYYDKDFNNEADTPDNFQSRRPNTSFCFLDIRSPGLGDTAMYLCATSRDSWGGKNGYTFGSGTRLTVV.

This clone was seen a handful of times. The chain links TRBV5-4 to TRBJ2-7, with 7 bases lining up with TRBD2. V shed 3 bases and J 3 bases; nucleotides not matched to a gene: 15. The CDR3 extends over 17 amino acids. Germline assignment: CDR1 SGHNT and CDR2 YYREEE (reference sequence). The CDR3 DNA sequence: TGTGCCAGCAGCTCGGATACTACGGGACTACGTATCTACGAGCAGTACTTC. The encoded protein is CASSSDTTGLRIYEQYF.

In this sample, this clone turned up a few times. This chain links TRBV18 with TRBJ2-4, with a tentative D call TRBD1 (6 bases). The CDR3 covers 13 residues. Germline CDR1 is KGHSH and CDR2 is LQKENI. V was cut by 1 base and J by 9 bases, with 10 bases left in between. The CDR3 is CASSPLDSGIQYF. Here the CDR3 DNA reads TGTGCCAGCTCACCACTGGACAGTGGCATTCAGTACTTC. The entire variable domain, with the rest obtained from reference TRBV18 and TRBJ2-4, is as follows: NAGVMQNPRHLVRRRGQEARLRCSPMKGHSHVYWYRQLPEEGLKFMVYLQKENIIDESGMPKERFSAEFPKEGPSILRIQQVVRGDSAAYFCASSPLDSGIQYFGAGTRLSVL.

This clone has more than one count but fewer than ten. This sequence joins TRBV6-5 and TRBJ2-2; D is unresolved. Germline assignment: CDR1 MNHEY and CDR2 SVGAGI. The CDR3 is made up of 13 amino acids. Trimming took off 2 bases at V and 7 bases at J, with 8 bases between the two ends. CDR3 DNA sequence: TGTGCCAGCAGTTACGGCCAAAGCGGGGAGCTGTTTTTT. Amino acids: CASSYGQSGELFF.

The chain carries TRBV5-1 and TRBJ1-6, with D unresolved. Germline V gives CDR1 SGHRS, CDR2 YFSETQ. This CDR3 is built from 13 residues. The germline V and J ends were trimmed by 6 bases and 6 bases, with 10 bases remaining between them. This CDR3 reads CASTAGFNSPLHF. The CDR3, as DNA: TGCGCCAGCACGGCAGGTTTTAATTCACCCCTCCACTTT.